The 29 T cell receptor beta chains reported below all come from one sample, sequenced in a study of patients with pleural tuberculosis (dated by TCRdb to the mid-2010s). Sequenced using an Illumina Genome Analyzer IIx. TCRdb applied fastp at Q25 and MiXCR to the public reads, then kept only in-frame beta chains. When rows share a CDR3 protein, they turn into one entry using the most common DNA and genes. Here the sample has about 29,000 distinct CDR3 sequences; 15% to 20% occur a single time. The ten largest clonotypes hold roughly 3.6% of the sample. The sample was peripheral blood. The receptors derive from a human donor with pleural tuberculosis.

By sample fraction, this clonotype is medium-sized (0.01 to 0.1%). The rearrangement uses TRBV6-2 or TRBV6-3 and TRBJ2-3; no firm D call. V lost 10 bases and J lost 0, with 11 bases in between. CDR3 length: 13 amino acids. Germline V gene data show CDR1 as MNHEY and CDR2 as SVGEGT. CDR3 amino acids: CATRPTSTDTQYF. The DNA of the CDR3 is TGTGCCACCAGACCGACTAGCACAGATACGCAGTATTTT.

Many counts were recorded for this clonotype. J is TRBJ1-5 and V is TRBV20-1; 8 nucleotides line up with TRBD1. V trimming: 5 bases; J trimming: 4 bases; junction bases outside the gene matches: 7. The CDR3 length is 14 residues. Germline V gives CDR1 DFQATT, CDR2 SNEGSKA (reference sequence). Here the CDR3 DNA reads TGCAGTGCTTCCGGGACAGGTAATAATCAGCCCCAGCATTTT. As protein: CSASGTGNNQPQHF.

Of note for this clonotype: A much larger clone lies one base from this, so it may be a read error. The rearrangement links TRBV12-3 or TRBV12-4 to TRBJ2-3; D remains unclear. This CDR3 is built from 12 residues. CDR3 region: CAGSLVKDTQYF. CDR3 DNA: TGTGCCGGCAGTTTGGTGAAAGATACGCAGTATTTT.

This clonotype was counted many times. A read error is possible here, since a much larger clone lies one base away. CDR3 protein: CSAWENYGYAF. CDR3 coding DNA: TGCAGTGCTTGGGAGAACTATGGCTACGCCTTC. This chain connects TRBV20-1 to TRBJ1-2; D call uncertain. CDR3 length: 11 residues. Germline loops: CDR1 DFQATT, CDR2 SNEGSKA (reference sequence).

This clonotype occurred many times. The chain employs TRBV11-2 and TRBJ1-1, with D tentatively TRBD1 (5 bases). CDR1 is SGHAT and CDR2 is FQNNGV in the germline V gene. CDR3 length equals 16 residues. V was cut by 3 bases and J by 0 bases, with 14 bases left in between. CDR3 DNA sequence: TGTGCCAGCAGCTTCGGGGGTGGGCAAATGAACACTGAAGCTTTCTTT. Residues: CASSFGGGQMNTEAFF.

The table lists this clonotype with many counts. V gene TRBV27 combines with J gene TRBJ2-6; possibly TRBD1 for D (6 bases). Trimming shortened V by 5 bases and J by 0 bases, and 8 bases separated the two germline ends. The CDR3 loop spans 15 amino acids. Germline CDR1 reads MNHEY; CDR2 reads SMNVEV (reference sequence). The chain's CDR3 is CASSPTGSGANVLTF. CDR3 DNA: TGTGCCAGCAGTCCGACAGGCTCTGGGGCCAACGTCCTGACTTTC.

This clonotype was found many times. The chain carries TRBV20-1 and TRBJ1-6; D gene uncertain. The CDR3 contains 15 residues. CDR1 and CDR2 (germline): DFQATT, SNEGSKA (reference sequence). Trimming took 0 bases from V and 1 from J, leaving 7 bases between them. The CDR3: CSAREWESYNSPLHF. The CDR3 DNA reads TGCAGTGCTAGAGAGTGGGAGTCCTATAATTCACCCCTCCACTTT.

This clonotype appeared many times. This sequence joins TRBV19 and TRBJ1-2, with TRBD1 matching over 7 bases. The trim removed 4 bases at V and 1 base at J, leaving 9 bases unmatched. The CDR3 runs 16 residues. Germline V gene lookup returns CDR1 LNHDA and CDR2 SQIVND (reference sequence). The CDR3 here is CASSTPGRGHNYGYTF. CDR3 sequence (DNA): TGTGCCAGTAGTACCCCAGGGAGGGGGCATAACTATGGCTACACCTTC.

This clonotype was observed at least ten times. CDR3 nucleotide sequence: TGTGCCAGCAGCGAGAGGGAGAACACTGAAGCTTTCTTT. It translates to CASSERENTEAFF. The rearrangement uses TRBV9 and TRBJ1-1; no reliable D call. Trimming stripped 3 bases from V and 1 base from J, with 7 bases between. The CDR3 extends over 13 amino acids. Per the germline V gene, CDR1 is SGDLS and CDR2 is YYNGEE.

This clonotype was recorded at least ten times. The gene calls are TRBV12-3 or TRBV12-4 and TRBJ2-5, with D tentatively TRBD1 (6 bases). Trimming stripped 6 bases from V and 0 bases from J, with 20 bases between. The CDR3 has 17 residues. CDR3 nucleotide sequence: TGTGCCAGCAGGACCTGGATGGGCCAGGGGTACCAAGAGACCCAGTACTTC. Its translation is CASRTWMGQGYQETQYF.

This clonotype was observed many times. V and J are TRBV7-9 and TRBJ1-2, with 7 bases aligning to TRBD1. CDR1 is SEHNR and CDR2 is FQNEAQ in the germline V gene (reference sequence). The trim removed 5 bases at V and 6 bases at J, leaving 3 bases unmatched. This CDR3 spans 12 amino acids. CDR3: CASSAGQHGYTF. CDR3 nucleotides: TGTGCCAGCAGCGCGGGACAGCATGGCTACACCTTC.

This clonotype was detected many times. The V gene is TRBV7-9, the J gene TRBJ1-1; 10 bases map to TRBD1. Germline CDR1 reads SEHNR; CDR2 reads FQNEAQ (reference sequence). This CDR3 spans 15 amino acids. After removal of 5 bases from V and 4 bases from J, the junction contained 7 bases not matched to a gene. The CDR3 DNA reads as TGTGCCAGCAGCCGACGACAGGGGGCCGGCACTGAAGCTTTCTTT. Amino acids: CASSRRQGAGTEAFF.

This clonotype occurred many times. V gene TRBV4-1 combines with J gene TRBJ2-7, with 8 bases that match TRBD2. With 1 base clipped from V and 5 bases from J, the junction kept 10 bases outside the gene matches. Germline values: CDR1 MGHRA, CDR2 YSYEKL. This CDR3 spans 16 amino acids. The CDR3 DNA sequence: TGCGCCAGCAGCCAAGTATATACGGGAGGGCCCCACGAGCAGTACTTC. The encoded protein is CASSQVYTGGPHEQYF.

By share of the sample, this clonotype is medium-sized. The chain employs TRBV20-1 and TRBJ2-1, with 12 bases identical to TRBD2. The J segment lost 2 bases and the V segment lost 6 bases, leaving 5 bases of the junction unmatched. In germline, CDR1 is DFQATT, CDR2 SNEGSKA (reference sequence). This CDR3 region has 15 residues. The CDR3 loop reads CSAPSGRAPYNEQFF. The DNA for the CDR3 is TGCAGTGCCCCTAGCGGGAGGGCCCCCTACAATGAGCAGTTCTTC.

This clonotype came up many times. The chain links TRBV6-2 or TRBV6-3 to TRBJ1-5, with 7 nucleotides matching TRBD1. Trimming removed 2 bases from V and 8 bases from J; junction bases left unmatched: 9. The CDR3 spans 15 residues. Germline CDR1 MNHEY, CDR2 SVGEGT. The DNA for the CDR3 is TGTGCCAGCAGTTACCAACAACAGGGGTCTAAGCCCCAGCATTTT. Its translation: CASSYQQQGSKPQHF.

This clonotype came up many times. This chain joins TRBV29-1 and TRBJ2-7, with D unresolved. V dropped 0 bases and J dropped 3 bases, with 15 bases sitting between them. Germline CDR1 reads SQVTM; CDR2 reads ANQGSEA. The CDR3 is 15 residues long. CDR3 sequence reads: CSVEDIGNLGYEQYF. CDR3 sequence (DNA): TGCAGCGTTGAAGATATAGGAAATCTGGGCTACGAGCAGTACTTC.

This clonotype was seen repeatedly, ten times or more. This sequence joins TRBV19 and TRBJ1-1; 7 nucleotides agree with TRBD1. The V segment lost 5 bases and the J segment 4 bases; nucleotides outside the gene matches: 4. Looked up from germline, CDR1 is LNHDA and CDR2 is SQIVND (reference sequence). This CDR3 region has 13 residues. CDR3 DNA sequence: TGTGCCAGTAGTGGGACAGCGGGCACTGAAGCTTTCTTT. Translation: CASSGTAGTEAFF.

In regard to this clonotype: A read error may explain this, as a much larger clone is one base away. The V call is TRBV2, the J call TRBJ1-6; D remains ambiguous. Germline CDR1 reads SNHLY; CDR2 reads FYNNEI. The CDR3 spans 13 residues. Trimming removed 4 bases from V and 13 bases from J, with 14 bases in between. CDR3 protein: CASSGGGIPPLHF. CDR3 coding DNA: TGTGCCAGCAGTGGAGGCGGCATCCCTCCCCTCCACTTT.

In its sample, this clonotype was seen many times. CDR3: CASSPATIANTEAFF. DNA of the CDR3: TGTGCCAGTAGTCCGGCGACGATAGCGAACACTGAAGCTTTCTTT. The chain couples TRBV19 to TRBJ1-1; no clear D gene. Germline V CDR1 and CDR2: LNHDA, SQIVND (reference sequence). Trimming pared 5 bases from V and 1 base from J, leaving 14 bases between. The CDR3 consists of 15 residues.

The chain is built from TRBV7-2 and TRBJ2-3; perhaps TRBD1 as D (6 bases). CDR3 length equals 18 residues. The germline V gene encodes CDR1 SGHTA and CDR2 FQGNSA. Trimming shortened V by 2 bases and J by 2 bases, and 20 bases separated the two germline ends. The CDR3 nucleotides are TGTGCCAGCAGCTTACAGGTGGGGGCCGGGACAACCACAGATACGCAGTATTTT. Its translation is CASSLQVGAGTTTDTQYF.

On this clonotype itself: The junction does not match germline at one end; this may be a read error. The rearrangement joins TRBV5-4 to TRBJ1-1, with no clear D. CDR1 SGHNT and CDR2 YYREEE come from the germline V gene (reference sequence). This CDR3 is built from 12 residues. The CDR3 region has the DNA TGTGCCAGCGGCGCTAAAGGCACTGAAGCTTCCTTT. Its protein is CASGAKGTEASF. Supplemented by reference TRBV5-4 and TRBJ1-1, the full variable domain reads ETGVTQSPTHLIKTRGQQVTLRCSSQSGHNTVSWYQQALGQGPQFIFQYYREEENGRGNFPPRFSGLQFPNYSSELNVNALELDDSALYLCASGAKGTEASFGQGTRLTVV.

This clonotype was found many times. This chain uses TRBV27 with TRBJ2-1; D is perhaps TRBD1 (6 bases). Germline V CDR1 and CDR2: MNHEY, SMNVEV (reference sequence). This CDR3 contains 14 residues. V was clipped by 0 bases and J by 6 bases, with 9 bases between them. This CDR3 reads CASSLSTGTNEQFF. CDR3 DNA sequence: TGTGCCAGCAGTTTATCTACAGGGACCAATGAGCAGTTCTTC.

Comment on this clonotype: The junction shows a germline mismatch at one end, possibly a read error. The chain couples TRBV3-1 to TRBJ1-3; maybe TRBD1 (6 bases). In germline, CDR1 is LGHDT, CDR2 YNNKEL (reference sequence). CDR3 length: 16 residues. CDR3 in DNA: TGTGCCATCAGCCTAGACAGGTTAACCTCTGGAAACACCATATATTTT. Protein sequence: CAISLDRLTSGNTIYF.

This clonotype was detected ten times or more. The chain is built from TRBV19 and TRBJ1-5; TRBD1 matches at 7 bases. CDR3 size: 13 residues. Germline CDR1 is LNHDA and CDR2 is SQIVND (reference sequence). Trimming took 6 bases from V and 7 from J; bases not matched to a gene: 6. The CDR3 DNA reads TGTGCCAGTAGGACAGGGATCGAACAGCCCCAGCATTTT. This codes for CASRTGIEQPQHF. The full variable domain, with the rest looked up from reference TRBV19 and TRBJ1-5, is DGGITQSPKYLFRKEGQNVTLSCEQNLNHDAMYWYRQDPGQGLRLIYYSQIVNDFQKGDIAEGYSVSREKKESFPLTVTSAQKNPTAFYLCASRTGIEQPQHFGDGTRLSIL.

Many counts were recorded for this clonotype. This chain connects TRBV4-3 to TRBJ2-5; D gene uncertain. V dropped 0 bases and J dropped 3 bases, with 5 bases sitting between them. There are 13 residues in the CDR3. The germline V gene encodes CDR1 LGHNA and CDR2 YSLEER. CDR3: CASSQEREETQYF. CDR3 bases: TGCGCCAGCAGCCAAGAGAGAGAAGAGACCCAGTACTTC.

V is TRBV20-1 and J is TRBJ1-1; D gene ambiguous. The CDR3 is 15 residues long. CDR1 DFQATT and CDR2 SNEGSKA come from the germline V gene (reference sequence). Trimming took off 2 bases at V and 10 bases at J, with 23 bases between the two ends. CDR3 DNA: TGCAGTGCTAGAATTAGTGTGGCGAAGAACATTGGAGCTTTCTTT. This translates into CSARISVAKNIGAFF.

This clonotype was seen ten or more times. The chain recombines TRBV2 with TRBJ1-5, with D hard to call. The CDR3 covers 15 residues. V was shortened by 3 bases and J by 0 bases, with 9 bases between the two germline ends. Per the germline V gene, CDR1 is SNHLY and CDR2 is FYNNEI. CDR3 in amino acids: CASSEPLSSNQPQHF. CDR3 nucleotides: TGTGCCAGCAGTGAGCCCCTTTCTAGCAATCAGCCCCAGCATTTT. The whole variable domain, filled in from reference TRBV2 and TRBJ1-5, reads EPEVTQTPSHQVTQMGQEVILRCVPISNHLYFYWYRQILGQKVEFLVSFYNNEISEKSEIFDDQFSVERPDGSNFTLKIRSTKLEDSAMYFCASSEPLSSNQPQHFGDGTRLSIL.

Sample share makes this clonotype medium-sized. The chain employs TRBV20-1 and TRBJ2-3; a weak D match, TRBD1 (6 bases). Trimming removed 2 bases at V and 2 bases at J, with 11 bases between. The CDR3 contains 14 residues. CDR1 DFQATT and CDR2 SNEGSKA come from the germline V gene (reference sequence). The CDR3 coding sequence is TGCAGTGCTAGATCCGGGACAACCACAGATACGCAGTATTTT. Translated, it gives CSARSGTTTDTQYF.

As concerns this clonotype: One junction end disagrees with the germline gene, perhaps due to a read error. The chain is built from TRBV27 and TRBJ1-1; a possible D gene is TRBD1 (5 bases). From germline, CDR1 is MNHEY and CDR2 SMNVEV (reference sequence). The CDR3 loop spans 13 amino acids. The CDR3 DNA reads as TGTGCCAGCAGAATGACAGAAGACACTGAAGCCTTCTTT. Encoded protein: CASRMTEDTEAFF.